This T cell receptor beta chain stems from a study of control samples from healthy donors and cancer patients. V trimming: 2 bases; J trimming: 6 bases; junction bases outside the gene matches: 12. Looked up from germline, CDR1 is SGDLS and CDR2 is YYNGEE. This CDR3 has 16 residues. Data came from immunoSEQ multiplex PCR; TCRdb stores just in-frame clones and leaves some out. The data contain 150,000 to 200,000 clones, 88% of them seen just once; the ten biggest clones take up roughly 5.3%. This chain joins TRBV9 and TRBJ1-2; 8 bases map to TRBD1. The sequence was collected from a woman aged 25 to 39 in good health. Sequencing was performed on blood. Written as DNA, the CDR3 is TGTGCCAGCAGCGTCCAACCGACAGGGGAGGTCGATGGCTACACCTTC. It codes for CASSVQPTGEVDGYTF.